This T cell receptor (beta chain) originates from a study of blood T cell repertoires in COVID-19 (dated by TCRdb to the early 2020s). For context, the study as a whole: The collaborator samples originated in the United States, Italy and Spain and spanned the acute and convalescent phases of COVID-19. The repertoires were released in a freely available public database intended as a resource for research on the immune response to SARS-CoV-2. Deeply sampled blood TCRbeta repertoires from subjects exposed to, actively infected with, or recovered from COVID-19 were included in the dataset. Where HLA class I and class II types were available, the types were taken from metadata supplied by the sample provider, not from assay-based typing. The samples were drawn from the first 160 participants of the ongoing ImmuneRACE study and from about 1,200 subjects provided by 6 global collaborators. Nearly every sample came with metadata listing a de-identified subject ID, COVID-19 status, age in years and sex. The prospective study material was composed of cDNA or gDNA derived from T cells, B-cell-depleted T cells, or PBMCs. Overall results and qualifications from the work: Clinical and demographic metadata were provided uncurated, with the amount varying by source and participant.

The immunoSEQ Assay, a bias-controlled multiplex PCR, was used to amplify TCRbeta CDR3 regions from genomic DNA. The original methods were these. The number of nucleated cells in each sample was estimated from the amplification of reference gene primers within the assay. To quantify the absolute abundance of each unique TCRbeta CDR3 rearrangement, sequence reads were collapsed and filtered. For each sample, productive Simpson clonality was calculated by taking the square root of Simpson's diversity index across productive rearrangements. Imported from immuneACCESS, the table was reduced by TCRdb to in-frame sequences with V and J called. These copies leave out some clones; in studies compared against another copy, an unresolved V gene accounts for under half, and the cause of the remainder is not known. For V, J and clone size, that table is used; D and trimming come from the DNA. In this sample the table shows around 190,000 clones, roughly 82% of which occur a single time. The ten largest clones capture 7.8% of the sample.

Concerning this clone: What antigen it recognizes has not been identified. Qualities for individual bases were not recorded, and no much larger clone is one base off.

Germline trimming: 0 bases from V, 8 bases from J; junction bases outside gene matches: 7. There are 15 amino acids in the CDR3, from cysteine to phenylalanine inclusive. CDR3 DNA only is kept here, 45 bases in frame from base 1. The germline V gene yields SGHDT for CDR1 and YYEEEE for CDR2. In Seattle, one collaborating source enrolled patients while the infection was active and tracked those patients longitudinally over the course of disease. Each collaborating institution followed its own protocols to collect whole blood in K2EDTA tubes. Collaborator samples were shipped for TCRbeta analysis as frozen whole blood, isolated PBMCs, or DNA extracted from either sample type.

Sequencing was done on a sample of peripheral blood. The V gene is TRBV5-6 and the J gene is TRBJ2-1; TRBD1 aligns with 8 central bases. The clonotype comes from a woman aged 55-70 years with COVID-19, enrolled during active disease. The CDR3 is CASSLDGRGLYEQFF. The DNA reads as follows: TGTGCCAGCAGCTTGGACGGCAGGGGGCTCTATGAGCAGTTCTTC. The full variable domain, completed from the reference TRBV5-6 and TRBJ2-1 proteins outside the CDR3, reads DAGVTQSPTHLIKTRGQQVTLRCSPKSGHDTVSWYQQALGQGPQFIFQYYEEEERQRGNFPDRFSGHQFPNYSSELNVNALLLGDSALYLCASSLDGRGLYEQFFGPGTRLTVL.